The 7 T cell receptor beta chains below all came from one sample that was sequenced in a study of metastatic and nonmetastatic thyroid tumors. All patients were treatment-naive before thyroid surgery. TCRdb re-analyzed the PCR reads through MiXCR. The table shows about 32,000 clones, with more than 15% occurring only once. The sequencing input was blood. The receptors stem from a female donor with papillary thyroid cancer or a benign thyroid nodule (not recorded which). Some clones in this sample may be carry-over from other donors' samples.

This clone was observed many times. V and J are TRBV5-4 and TRBJ1-3, with 8 bases lining up with TRBD1. The ends lost 4 bases at V and 4 bases at J; junction bases unmatched: 10. Germline V gene lookup returns CDR1 SGHNT and CDR2 YYREEE (reference sequence). This CDR3 spans 16 amino acids. In DNA form, the CDR3 reads TGTGCCAGCAGCGATCAGACAGGGGTGGACGGAAACACCATATATTTT. Encoded protein: CASSDQTGVDGNTIYF.

By sample share, this clone is medium-sized (0.01 to 0.1%). V gene TRBV6-1 combines with J gene TRBJ1-2, with D uncertain. Germline CDR1 reads MNHNS; CDR2 reads SASEGT. V lost 2 bases and J lost 7, with 14 bases in between. This CDR3 has 14 amino acids. The CDR3 bases are TGTGCCAGCAGTGAATGGAACACCCTCGCTGGCTACACCTTC. Translating gives CASSEWNTLAGYTF.

The chain uses TRBV5-1 and TRBJ2-4; D may be TRBD2 (6 bases). Germline V CDR1 and CDR2: SGHRS, YFSETQ. The V end was cut by 0 bases, the J end by 9 bases, with 13 bases between. The CDR3 consists of 14 residues. The CDR3 bases are TGCGCCAGCAGCTTGGACGTAGTGGGAGGCATTCAGTACTTC. Its protein is CASSLDVVGGIQYF.

The CDR3 DNA follows: TGTGCCAGCAGGACGTCGCCGGGCCGACAGCATTTT. Protein product: CASRTSPGRQHF. V gene TRBV28 combines with J gene TRBJ1-5; D ambiguous. There are 12 residues in the CDR3. The germline V gene encodes CDR1 MDHEN and CDR2 SYDVKM. Between the trimmed V and J ends, which lost 6 bases and 13 bases, there was a span of 16 bases. Variable domain in full (rest from reference TRBV28 and TRBJ1-5): DVKVTQSSRYLVKRTGEKVFLECVQDMDHENMFWYRQDPGLGLRLIYFSYDVKMKEKGDIPEGYSVSREKKERFSLILESASTNQTSMYLCASRTSPGRQHFGDGTRLSIL.

This clone occurred many times. The V gene is TRBV20-1, the J gene TRBJ1-1; weak D call: TRBD1 (5 bases). Germline V gives CDR1 DFQATT, CDR2 SNEGSKA (reference sequence). CDR3 length: 11 amino acids. The V and J ends lost 2 bases and 11 bases respectively, with 12 bases between them. The CDR3 sequence: CSARPGPVAFF. CDR3 bases: TGCAGTGCTAGACCAGGGCCGGTGGCTTTCTTT.

In this sample, this clone turned up a few times. The junction does not match germline at one end; this may be a read error. This chain joins TRBV6-1 and TRBJ1-1; maybe TRBD1 (5 bases). Germline values: CDR1 MNHNS, CDR2 SASEGT. CDR3 length: 12 residues. CDR3 DNA: TGCGCCAGCAGTGACGGGGGGGCTGAAGCTTTCTTT. It is translated as CASSDGGAEAFF.

This clone occurred many times. The rearrangement joins TRBV28 to TRBJ2-1; D is ambiguous. V was shortened by 8 bases and J by 7 bases, with 24 bases between the two germline ends. The V gene's germline CDR1 is MDHEN and CDR2 SYDVKM. This CDR3 is 16 amino acids long. The CDR3 spells CASHGPRTPIVNEQFF. CDR3 sequence (DNA): TGTGCCAGCCACGGACCCAGGACGCCAATCGTAAATGAGCAGTTCTTC.